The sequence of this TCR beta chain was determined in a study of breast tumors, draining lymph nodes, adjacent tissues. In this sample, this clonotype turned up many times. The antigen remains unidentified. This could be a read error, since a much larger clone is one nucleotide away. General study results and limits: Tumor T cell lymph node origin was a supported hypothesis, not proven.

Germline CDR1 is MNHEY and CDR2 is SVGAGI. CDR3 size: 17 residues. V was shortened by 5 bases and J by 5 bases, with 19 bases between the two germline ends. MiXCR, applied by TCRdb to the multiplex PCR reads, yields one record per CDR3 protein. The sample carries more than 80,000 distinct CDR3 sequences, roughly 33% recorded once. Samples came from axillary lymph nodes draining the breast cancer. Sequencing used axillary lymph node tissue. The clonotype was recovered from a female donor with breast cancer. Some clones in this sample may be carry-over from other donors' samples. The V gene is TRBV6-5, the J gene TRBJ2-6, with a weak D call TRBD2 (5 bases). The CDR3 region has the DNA TGTGCCAGCAGTCACAGCCGAGGGTTAGGACGGGCCAACGTCCTGACTTTC. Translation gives CASSHSRGLGRANVLTF.